The entry below describes one TCR beta chain. The CDR3 length is 14 residues. V was clipped by 5 bases and J by 6 bases, with 14 bases between them. The germline V gene encodes CDR1 SEHNR and CDR2 FQNEAQ (reference sequence). This sample is drawn from a study of T cell changes during pregnancy in multiple sclerosis. Clones were sequenced by immunoSEQ multiplex PCR, and TCRdb holds only the in-frame ones, with some missing. Of about 40,000 clones listed, more than 90% are singletons. The chain combines TRBV7-9 with TRBJ2-1, with D possibly being TRBD1 (6 bases). This TCR was recovered from a female donor with multiple sclerosis, enrolled in a pregnancy study. Source: CD8+ T cells from peripheral blood mononuclear cells, taken in the third trimester of pregnancy. The CDR3 nucleotides read TGTGCCAGCAGCCACAGGACAGAAAGCAATGAGCAGTTCTTC. Its protein product is CASSHRTESNEQFF.